The clone carrying this TCR beta chain was picked up many times. What it binds is not known. According to the study, TCR beta libraries were built with iRepertoire HTBI primers and CDR3-region Arm-PCR. TCRdb reprocessed the multiplex PCR reads via MiXCR and lists one record per CDR3 protein. The repertoire holds more than 650,000 distinct CDR3 sequences, with 30% as singletons. The record originates from a study of regulatory T cells in long-lasting Graves disease. Study in general: Those with persistent Graves' disease had received antithyroid drugs for over 5 years with positive TSH receptor antibodies.

V lost 2 bases, J lost 5 bases, and 6 bases lay in between. This CDR3 region has 12 residues. Study-wide points: Favoring TRBV28, TRBJ1-2 and TRBJ2-5 was a feature seen in persistent disease. Public clonotype sharing was higher in persistent than newly diagnosed patients.

As to time point: persistent/refractory GD, antithyroid drugs over 5 years with positive TRAb. Making the TCR library involved RNA that had been extracted from PBMCs. Recruitment took place at an endocrinology department in Xi'an, China. The V and J genes are TRBV12-3 or TRBV12-4 and TRBJ2-5; D remains ambiguous. The sample consisted of peripheral blood mononuclear cells (PBMCs), taken when the disease was refractory, from a patient treated with antithyroid drugs. The receptor's source is a female donor with Graves disease. CDR3 loop: CASSLLPETQYF. As DNA, the CDR3 is TGTGCCAGCAGTTTACTGCCGGAGACCCAGTACTTC.